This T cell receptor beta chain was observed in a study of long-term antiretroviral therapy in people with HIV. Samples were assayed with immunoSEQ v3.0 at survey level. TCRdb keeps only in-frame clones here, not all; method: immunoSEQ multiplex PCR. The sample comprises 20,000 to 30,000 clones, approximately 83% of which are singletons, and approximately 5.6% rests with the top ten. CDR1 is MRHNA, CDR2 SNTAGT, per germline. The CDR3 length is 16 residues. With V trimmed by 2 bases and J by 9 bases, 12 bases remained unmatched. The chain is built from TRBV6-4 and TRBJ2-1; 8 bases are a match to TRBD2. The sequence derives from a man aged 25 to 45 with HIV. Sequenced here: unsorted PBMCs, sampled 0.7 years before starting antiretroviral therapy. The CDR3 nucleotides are TGTGCCAGCAGTGACGAGGCGGGAGGCTCAGCTAGTGAGCAGTTCTTC. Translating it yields CASSDEAGGSASEQFF.